Following are 7 T cell receptor beta chains from one sample sequenced in a study of OX40 agonist ivuxolimab in advanced cancers. Sequenced by immunoSEQ multiplex PCR; TCRdb stores in-frame clones only, minus some. This table holds tens of thousands of clones, approximately 93% found once. The sample in question was CD4+ or CD8+ T cells sorted from blood, obtained in a trial of the OX40 agonist ivuxolimab. These receptors came from an adult with an advanced solid tumor such as melanoma, head and neck, liver or kidney cancer.

The V and J genes are TRBV9 and TRBJ2-1, with TRBD2 identical over 7 bases. V shed 0 bases, J shed 5 bases, and the junction held 5 bases outside the gene matches. Looked up from germline, CDR1 is SGDLS and CDR2 is YYNGEE. The CDR3 loop spans 15 amino acids. In DNA, the CDR3 is TGTGCCAGCAGCGTAGGTGGGGGGGTCCACAATGAGCAGTTCTTC. Its protein is CASSVGGGVHNEQFF.

J is TRBJ2-1 and V is TRBV10-1; tentative D call: TRBD2 (6 bases). V was trimmed by 5 bases and J by 0 bases, leaving 17 bases between them. Germline CDR1 is WNHNN and CDR2 is SYGVQD (reference sequence). The CDR3 is 17 amino acids. This CDR3 reads CASSSTGLPSSYNEQFF. The CDR3 nucleotides read TGCGCCAGCAGTTCCACGGGACTTCCGAGCTCCTACAATGAGCAGTTCTTC.

The chain uses TRBV5-4 and TRBJ2-7; 7 bases match TRBD1. The CDR3 totals 16 residues. The germline gives CDR1 SGHNT, CDR2 YYREEE (reference sequence). V was pared by 6 bases and J by 4 bases, with 16 bases of the junction left unmatched. For the CDR3, the DNA is TGTGCCAGCACTATATCACCGGGACAGATTTTTTACGAGCAGTACTTC. Residues: CASTISPGQIFYEQYF.

The chain carries TRBV6-1 and TRBJ2-7; D is unresolved. V lost 6 bases, J lost 5 bases, and 14 bases lay in between. The germline gives CDR1 MNHNS, CDR2 SASEGT. The CDR3 covers 13 residues. CDR3 protein: CASSQSGWDEQYF. CDR3 DNA: TGTGCCAGCAGCCAGAGTGGTTGGGACGAGCAGTACTTC.

J is TRBJ1-1 and V is TRBV6-1; a possible D gene is TRBD1 (6 bases). V lost 6 bases and J lost 5, with 10 bases in between. The CDR3 contains 12 residues. CDR1 is MNHNS and CDR2 is SASEGT in the germline V gene. The CDR3, as DNA: TGTGCCAGCAGACGAGGGGGTACTGAAGCTTTCTTT. This sequence encodes CASRRGGTEAFF.

CDR3 coding DNA: TGTGCCAGCAGCTTACCACAGGGGACTGAAGCTTTCTTT. It translates to CASSLPQGTEAFF. The chain links TRBV7-8 to TRBJ1-1, with 7 bases that match TRBD1. Germline V gives CDR1 SGHVS, CDR2 FQNEAQ. V was pared by 2 bases and J by 5 bases, with 2 bases of the junction left unmatched. The CDR3 has 13 residues. The complete variable domain, with remaining parts taken from reference TRBV7-8 and TRBJ1-1, reads GAGVSQSPRYKVAKRGQDVALRCDPISGHVSLFWYQQALGQGPEFLTYFQNEAQLDKSGLPSDRFFAERPEGSVSTLKIQRTQQEDSAVYLCASSLPQGTEAFFGQGTRLTVV.

The chain recombines TRBV10-3 with TRBJ2-5; TRBD1 matches 7 bases. This CDR3 contains 16 residues. The J segment lost 0 bases and the V segment lost 3 bases, leaving 7 bases of the junction unmatched. Germline V gene sequence: CDR1 ENHRY, CDR2 SYGVKD. CDR3 in amino acids: CAISDPPGTDQETQYF. In DNA form, the CDR3 reads TGTGCCATCAGTGACCCCCCCGGGACAGACCAAGAGACCCAGTACTTC.